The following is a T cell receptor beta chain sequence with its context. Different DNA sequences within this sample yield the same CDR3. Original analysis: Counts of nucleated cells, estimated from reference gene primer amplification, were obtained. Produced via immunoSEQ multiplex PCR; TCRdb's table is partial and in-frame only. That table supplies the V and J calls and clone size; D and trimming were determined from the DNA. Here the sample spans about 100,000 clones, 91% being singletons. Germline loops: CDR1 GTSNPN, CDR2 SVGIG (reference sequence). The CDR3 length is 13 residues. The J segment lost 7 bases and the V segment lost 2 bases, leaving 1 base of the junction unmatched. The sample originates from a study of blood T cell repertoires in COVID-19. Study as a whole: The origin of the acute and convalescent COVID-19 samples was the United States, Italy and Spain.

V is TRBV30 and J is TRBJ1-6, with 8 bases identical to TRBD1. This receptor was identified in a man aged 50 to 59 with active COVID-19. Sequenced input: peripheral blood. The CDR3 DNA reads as TGTGCCTGGAGTAGACAGGGGAATTCACCCCTCCACTTT. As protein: CAWSRQGNSPLHF.